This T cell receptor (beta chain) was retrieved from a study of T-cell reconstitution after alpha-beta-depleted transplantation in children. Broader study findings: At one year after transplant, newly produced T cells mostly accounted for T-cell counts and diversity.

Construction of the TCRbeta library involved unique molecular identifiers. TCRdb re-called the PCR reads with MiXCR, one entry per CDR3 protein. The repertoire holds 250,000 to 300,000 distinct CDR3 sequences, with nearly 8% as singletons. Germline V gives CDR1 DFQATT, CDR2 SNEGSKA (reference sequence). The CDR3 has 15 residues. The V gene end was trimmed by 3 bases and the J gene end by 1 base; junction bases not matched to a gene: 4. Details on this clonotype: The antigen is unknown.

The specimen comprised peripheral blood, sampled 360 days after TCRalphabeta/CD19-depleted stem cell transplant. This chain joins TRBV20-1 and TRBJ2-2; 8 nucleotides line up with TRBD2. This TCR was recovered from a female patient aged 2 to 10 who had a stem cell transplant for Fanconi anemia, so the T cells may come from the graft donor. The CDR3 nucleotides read TGCAGTGCTAGTGGCGGGGGGTTGAACACCGGGGAGCTGTTTTTT. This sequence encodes CSASGGGLNTGELFF.